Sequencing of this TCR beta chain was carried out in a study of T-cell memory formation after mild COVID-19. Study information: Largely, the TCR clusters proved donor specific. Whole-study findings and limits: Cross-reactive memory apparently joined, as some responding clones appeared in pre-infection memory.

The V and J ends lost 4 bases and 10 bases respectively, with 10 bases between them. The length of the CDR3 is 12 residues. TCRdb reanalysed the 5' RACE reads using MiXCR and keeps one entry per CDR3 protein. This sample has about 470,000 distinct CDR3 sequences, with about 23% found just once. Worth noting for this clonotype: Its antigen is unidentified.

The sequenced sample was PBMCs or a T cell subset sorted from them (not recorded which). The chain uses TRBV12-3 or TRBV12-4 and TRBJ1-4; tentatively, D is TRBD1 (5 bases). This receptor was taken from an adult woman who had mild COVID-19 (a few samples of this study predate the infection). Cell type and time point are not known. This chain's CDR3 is CASSYSGSKLFF. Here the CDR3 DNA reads TGTGCCAGCAGTTACTCAGGGTCAAAACTGTTTTTT.